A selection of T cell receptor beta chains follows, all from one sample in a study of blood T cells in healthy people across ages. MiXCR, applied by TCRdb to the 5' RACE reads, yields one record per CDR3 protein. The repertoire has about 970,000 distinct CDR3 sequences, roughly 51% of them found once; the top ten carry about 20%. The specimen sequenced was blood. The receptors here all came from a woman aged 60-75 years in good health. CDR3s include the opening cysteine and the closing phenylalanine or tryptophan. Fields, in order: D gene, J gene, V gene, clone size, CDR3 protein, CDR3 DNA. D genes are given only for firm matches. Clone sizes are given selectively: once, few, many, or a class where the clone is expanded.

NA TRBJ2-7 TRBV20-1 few CSAQTSTSSYNEQYF TGCAGTGCCCAAACTAGCACGAGCTCCTACAATGAGCAGTACTTC
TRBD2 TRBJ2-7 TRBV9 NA CASSALAGGNEQYF TGTGCCAGCAGCGCGCTGGCGGGAGGGAATGAGCAGTACTTC
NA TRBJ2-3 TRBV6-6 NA CASSYGNRDGTDTQYF TGTGCCAGCAGTTACGGAAACCGGGACGGTACAGATACGCAGTATTTT
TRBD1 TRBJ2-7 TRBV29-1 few CSVAMAGGEQYF TGCAGCGTTGCCATGGCAGGGGGCGAGCAGTACTTC
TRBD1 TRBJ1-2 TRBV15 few CATSRPGQGYGYTF TGTGCCACCAGCAGACCGGGACAGGGGTATGGCTACACCTTC
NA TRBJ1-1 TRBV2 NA CASSASGAEAFF TGTGCCAGCAGTGCCTCGGGAGCTGAAGCTTTCTTT
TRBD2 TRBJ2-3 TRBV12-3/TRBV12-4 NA CASSLIPGLPTDTQYF TGTGCCAGCAGTTTAATACCGGGACTACCCACAGATACGCAGTATTTT
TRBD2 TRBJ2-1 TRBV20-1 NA CSARELAGGPNEQFF TGCAGTGCTAGAGAACTAGCGGGAGGTCCAAATGAGCAGTTCTTC
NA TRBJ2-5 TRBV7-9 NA CASSPGMVGLAETQYF TGTGCCAGCAGCCCCGGGATGGTGGGTTTGGCGGAGACCCAGTACTTC
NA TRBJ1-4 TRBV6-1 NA CASSESGERKLFF TGTGCTAGCAGTGAATCAGGGGAGAGGAAACTGTTTTTT
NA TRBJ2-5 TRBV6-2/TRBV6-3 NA CASSYHQGLVRETQYF TGTGCCAGCAGTTATCACCAAGGTTTAGTCCGGGAGACCCAGTACTTC
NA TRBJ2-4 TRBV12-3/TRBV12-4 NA CASGKQGVGKNIQYF TGTGCCAGCGGAAAGCAGGGAGTTGGGAAAAACATTCAGTACTTC
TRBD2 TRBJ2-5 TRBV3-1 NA CASSQSLASETQYF TGTGCCAGCAGCCAATCACTAGCGAGTGAGACCCAGTACTTC
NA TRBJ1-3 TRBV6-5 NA CASRGGDTIYF TGTGCCAGCCGGGGCGGGGACACCATATATTTT
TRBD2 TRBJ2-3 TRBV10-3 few CAISDPSGSTDTQYF TGTGCCATCAGTGATCCTAGCGGGAGTACAGATACGCAGTATTTT
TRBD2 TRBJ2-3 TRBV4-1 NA CASSQTPLAGGVDTQYF TGCGCCAGCAGCCAAACCCCGCTAGCGGGAGGTGTAGATACGCAGTATTTT
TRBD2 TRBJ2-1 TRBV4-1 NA CASRDALAGLGGNEQFF TGCGCCAGCAGAGATGCTCTAGCGGGGCTGGGTGGCAATGAGCAGTTCTTC
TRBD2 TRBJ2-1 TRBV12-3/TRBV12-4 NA CASSLGLAGGPYEQFF TGTGCCAGCAGTTTGGGACTAGCGGGAGGGCCCTATGAGCAGTTCTTC